This record concerns one TCR beta chain sequence. Its antigen is undetermined. Germline values: CDR1 SNHLY, CDR2 FYNNEI. The ends lost 6 bases at V and 3 bases at J; junction bases unmatched: 13. The length of the CDR3 is 16 residues. TCRdb processed the 5' RACE reads anew with MiXCR; each CDR3 protein has one entry. The sample shows roughly 120,000 distinct CDR3 sequences, 15% to 20% of them seen only once. The record originates from a study of T-cell memory formation after mild COVID-19. Notes on the study in general: Some SARS-CoV-2-responding clones were already detected in memory before infection.

The chain links TRBV2 to TRBJ1-1; 7 nucleotides line up with TRBD1. Sequencing input: PBMCs or a T cell subset sorted from them (not recorded which). The source is an adult woman who had mild COVID-19 (a few samples of this study predate the infection). Cell type and time point are not known. The CDR3 loop is CASRTSRGGGYTEAFF. CDR3 coding DNA: TGTGCCAGCAGGACATCAAGAGGAGGGGGCTACACTGAAGCTTTCTTT.